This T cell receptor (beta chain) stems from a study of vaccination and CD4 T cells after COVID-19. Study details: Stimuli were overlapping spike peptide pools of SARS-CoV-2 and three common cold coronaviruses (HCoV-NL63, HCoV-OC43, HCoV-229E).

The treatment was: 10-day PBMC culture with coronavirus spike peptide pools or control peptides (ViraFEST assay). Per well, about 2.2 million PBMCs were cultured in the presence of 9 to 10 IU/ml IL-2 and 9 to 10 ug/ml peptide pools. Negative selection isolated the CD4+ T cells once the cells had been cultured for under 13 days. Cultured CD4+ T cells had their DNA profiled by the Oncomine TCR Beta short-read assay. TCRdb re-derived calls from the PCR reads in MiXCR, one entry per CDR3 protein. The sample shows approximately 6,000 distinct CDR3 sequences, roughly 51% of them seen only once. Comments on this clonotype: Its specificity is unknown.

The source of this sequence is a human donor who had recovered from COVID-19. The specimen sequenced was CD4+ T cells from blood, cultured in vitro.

This chain's CDR3 is CASSRTAWYGYTF. The CDR3 DNA sequence: TGTGCCAGCAGCCGGACTGCCTGGTATGGCTACACCTTC. The chain uses TRBV12-3 or TRBV12-4 and TRBJ1-2; no reliable D call. This CDR3 spans 13 amino acids. Trimming removed 6 bases at V and 5 bases at J, with 13 bases between.